These 14 T cell receptor beta chains were sequenced from one sample in a study of T cells in Graves' hyperthyroidism and ophthalmopathy. Researchers took RNA transcripts and amplified the TCR beta CDR3 regions from them. A first-round RT-PCR of the TCR CDR3 used the HTBI primer set. TCRdb redid the calling of the multiplex PCR reads with MiXCR, one entry per CDR3 protein. In the table there are around 570,000 distinct CDR3 sequences, about 20% of which are singletons. Source material: blood. All receptors come from a man between 40 and 49 years old with Graves' ophthalmopathy.

This clonotype appeared many times. The chain carries TRBV20-1 and TRBJ2-7; 7 bases line up with TRBD1. The CDR3 loop spans 14 amino acids. Germline-derived CDR1 and CDR2 are DFQATT and SNEGSKA (reference sequence). V shed 5 bases, J shed 1 base, and the junction held 8 bases outside the gene matches. Here the CDR3 DNA reads TGCAGTGCTGTAAGACAGGGCAGGTCCTACGAGCAGTACTTC. Its protein product is CSAVRQGRSYEQYF.

This clonotype was detected many times. This chain uses TRBV2 with TRBJ2-3, with D hard to call. The CDR3 has 13 residues. Deletions cut 6 bases from V and 2 bases from J, with 9 bases between. Germline CDR1 SNHLY, CDR2 FYNNEI. Here the CDR3 reads CASSLGNTDTQYF. The CDR3 DNA is TGTGCCAGCAGCCTTGGGAACACAGATACGCAGTATTTT.

The chain couples TRBV20-1 to TRBJ2-5; 11 bases are a match to TRBD2. The J segment lost 2 bases and the V segment lost 0 bases, leaving 5 bases of the junction unmatched. The germline V gene has CDR1 DFQATT and CDR2 SNEGSKA (reference sequence). CDR3 length: 16 residues. The CDR3 nucleotides are TGCAGTGCTAGAGAGGCTAGCGGGAGGACTCAAGAGACCCAGTACTTC. It encodes CSAREASGRTQETQYF.

In this sample, this clonotype turned up a few times. The chain is built from TRBV5-1 and TRBJ1-3; TRBD1 matches at 8 bases. V gave up 4 bases and J gave up 0 bases; unmatched junction bases: 9. Per germline, CDR1 SGHRS and CDR2 YFSETQ. This CDR3 region has 17 residues. CDR3 DNA: TGCGCCAGCAGCCAAAATCCCAGGGGGCTCTCTGGAAACACCATATATTTT. It specifies CASSQNPRGLSGNTIYF.

In this sample, this clonotype turned up a few times. The chain has TRBV30 and TRBJ2-5, with D hard to call. The germline gives CDR1 GTSNPN, CDR2 SVGIG (reference sequence). This CDR3 region has 12 residues. Deletions cut 3 bases from V and 14 bases from J, with 19 bases between. CDR3 DNA: TGTGCCTGGAGCGAACCGCGCGACCTGGTTTACTTC. Translating it yields CAWSEPRDLVYF.

The table lists this clonotype with a few counts. The chain joins TRBV29-1 to TRBJ2-5, with D uncertain. The germline gives CDR1 SQVTM, CDR2 ANQGSEA. Between the trimmed V and J ends, which lost 4 bases and 5 bases, there was a span of 5 bases. The CDR3 is 10 residues long. CDR3 sequence reads: CSVVLETQYF. Written as DNA, the CDR3 is TGCAGCGTTGTCCTGGAGACCCAGTACTTC.

This clonotype was detected a few times. This rearrangement joins TRBV10-2 to TRBJ1-1, with D hard to call. Looked up from germline, CDR1 is WSHSY and CDR2 is SAAADI. The CDR3 has 14 amino acids. V lost 8 bases and J 5 bases, leaving 18 bases between the germline ends. This CDR3 reads CASGETYTGTEAFF. CDR3 nucleotides: TGCGCCAGCGGGGAGACTTACACGGGGACTGAAGCTTTCTTT.

This clonotype was seen only a few times. The J gene is TRBJ2-2, the V gene TRBV6-2 or TRBV6-3, with 8 bases matching TRBD1. Germline CDR1 MNHEY, CDR2 SVGEGT. The CDR3 is made up of 14 amino acids. The junction had 4 bases not matched to a gene; V was cut back by 5 bases and J by 5 bases. This CDR3 is CASSTDRVTGELFF. CDR3 in DNA: TGTGCCAGCAGTACGGACAGGGTAACCGGGGAGCTGTTTTTT.

This clonotype turned up a few times. The chain uses TRBV2 and TRBJ1-2; D unclear. Trimming pared 11 bases from V and 11 bases from J, leaving 18 bases between. The CDR3 has 11 residues. In germline, CDR1 is SNHLY, CDR2 FYNNEI. The chain's CDR3 is CAYAETYIYTF. The CDR3 region has the DNA TGTGCCTACGCCGAGACGTATATTTACACCTTC.

This clonotype was recorded many times. The rearrangement joins TRBV27 to TRBJ1-1; 7 bases are a match to TRBD1. The CDR3 has 16 residues. Germline V gene data show CDR1 as MNHEY and CDR2 as SMNVEV (reference sequence). Trimming at V came to 5 bases and at J to 6 bases, leaving 15 bases not matched to a gene. The CDR3 DNA is TGTGCCAGCAGTCCCGGGACAGACGGGTTTGGGTCTGAAGCTTTCTTT. Its protein product is CASSPGTDGFGSEAFF.

This chain links TRBV15 with TRBJ2-7; 7 nucleotides align to TRBD1. Germline values: CDR1 LNHNV, CDR2 YYDKDF (reference sequence). The ends lost 5 bases at V and 6 bases at J; junction bases unmatched: 13. CDR3 length: 15 residues. The CDR3 is CATSREEGARSEQYF. The CDR3 bases are TGTGCCACCAGCCGGGAAGAGGGGGCGCGGTCCGAGCAGTACTTC.

This clonotype was detected only a few times. This chain joins TRBV7-8 and TRBJ2-1, with 7 positions matching TRBD1. J was trimmed by 4 bases and V by 5 bases; bases with no gene match: 11. From germline, CDR1 is SGHVS and CDR2 FQNEAQ. CDR3 length equals 16 residues. The CDR3 sequence: CASSLQGVALYNEQFF. In DNA, the CDR3 is TGTGCCAGCAGCCTCCAGGGGGTAGCGTTATACAATGAGCAGTTCTTC.

This clonotype occurred many times. V is TRBV2 and J is TRBJ1-5, with 9 bases identical to TRBD1. Trimming cost V 6 bases and J 1 base; bases outside gene matches: 4. The length of the CDR3 is 15 residues. The V gene's germline CDR1 is SNHLY and CDR2 FYNNEI. The CDR3 here is CASRLQGASNQPQHF. The CDR3 nucleotides are TGTGCCAGCAGACTACAGGGGGCAAGCAATCAGCCCCAGCATTTT.

This clonotype was picked up a small number of times. The rearrangement uses TRBV7-3 and TRBJ2-5, with a weak D call TRBD1 (6 bases). V gave up 2 bases and J gave up 4 bases, with 11 bases separating them. CDR1 and CDR2 from the germline V gene are SGHTA and FQGTGA. The CDR3 is 14 residues long. The CDR3 loop is CASSLQGSGETQYF. CDR3 DNA: TGTGCCAGCAGCTTACAGGGGTCGGGAGAGACCCAGTACTTC.